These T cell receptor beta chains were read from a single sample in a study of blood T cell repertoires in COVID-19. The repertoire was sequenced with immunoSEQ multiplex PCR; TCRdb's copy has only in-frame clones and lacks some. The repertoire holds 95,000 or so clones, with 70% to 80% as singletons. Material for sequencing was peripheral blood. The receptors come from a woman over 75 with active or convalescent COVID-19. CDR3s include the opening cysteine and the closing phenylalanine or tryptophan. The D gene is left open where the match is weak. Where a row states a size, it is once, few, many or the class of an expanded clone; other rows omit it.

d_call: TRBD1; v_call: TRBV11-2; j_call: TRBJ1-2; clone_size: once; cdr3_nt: TGTGCCAGCAGCTTAACGGGGACAGGGAGAACGCATGGCTACACCTTC; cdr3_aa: CASSLTGTGRTHGYTF
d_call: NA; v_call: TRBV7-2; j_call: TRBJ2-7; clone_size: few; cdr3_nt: TGTGCCAGCAGCACCACAGGGTTTACATCCTACGAGCAGTACTTC; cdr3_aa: CASSTTGFTSYEQYF
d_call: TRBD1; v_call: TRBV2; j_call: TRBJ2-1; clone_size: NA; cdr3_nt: TGTGCCAGCAGGCCCGGGACAGGGACCTACAATGAGCAGTTCTTC; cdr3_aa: CASRPGTGTYNEQFF
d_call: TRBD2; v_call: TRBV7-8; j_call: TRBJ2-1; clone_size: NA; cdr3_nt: TGTGCCAGCAGCCGGGGACTAGCGGGAACGGGTGAGCAGTTCTTC; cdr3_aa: CASSRGLAGTGEQFF
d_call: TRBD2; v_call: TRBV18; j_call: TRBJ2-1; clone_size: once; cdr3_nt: TGTGCCAGCTCACCGACTAGCGGGACCTACAATGAGCAGTTCTTC; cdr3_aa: CASSPTSGTYNEQFF
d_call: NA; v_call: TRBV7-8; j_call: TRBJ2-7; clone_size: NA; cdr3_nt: TGTGCCAGCAGCTTACGCAGCGGTCCCTACGAGCAGTACTTC; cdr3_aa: CASSLRSGPYEQYF
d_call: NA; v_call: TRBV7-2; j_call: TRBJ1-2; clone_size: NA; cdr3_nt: TGTGCCAGCAGCTCGGGGAAGGGCGTTGGCTACACCTTC; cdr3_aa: CASSSGKGVGYTF
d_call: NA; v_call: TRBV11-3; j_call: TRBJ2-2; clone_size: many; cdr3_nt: TGTGCCAGCAGTTGGGACTTCGCCGGGGAGCTGTTTTTT; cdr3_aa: CASSWDFAGELFF
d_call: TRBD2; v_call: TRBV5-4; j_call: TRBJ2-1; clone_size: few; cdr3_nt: TGTGCCAGCAGCCCTCAGGGTTTGGCGGGAGGCCTCTACAATGAGCAGTTCTTC; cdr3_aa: CASSPQGLAGGLYNEQFF
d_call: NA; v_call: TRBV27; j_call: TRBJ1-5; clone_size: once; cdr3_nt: TGTGCCAGCAGTCCCGATCAGCCCCAGCATTTT; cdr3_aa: CASSPDQPQHF
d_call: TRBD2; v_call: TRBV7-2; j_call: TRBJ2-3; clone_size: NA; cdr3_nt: TGTGCCAGCAGCTTAGGCGGGGGGGGAACAGATACGCAGTATTTT; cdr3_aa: CASSLGGGGTDTQYF
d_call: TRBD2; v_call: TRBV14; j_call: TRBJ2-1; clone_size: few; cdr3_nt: TGTGCCAGCAGCCAAGTGACGGGACTAGCGGGAGGGACGAAAAATGAGCAGTTCTTC; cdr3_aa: CASSQVTGLAGGTKNEQFF
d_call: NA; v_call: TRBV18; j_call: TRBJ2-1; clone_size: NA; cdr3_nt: TGTGCCAGCTCACCAACTAGCTTGTTCGGTGAGCAGTTCTTC; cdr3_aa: CASSPTSLFGEQFF
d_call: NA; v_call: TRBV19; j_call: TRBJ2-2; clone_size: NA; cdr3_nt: TGTGCCAGTAAACGGGAGTTGGGCACCGGGGAGCTGTTTTTT; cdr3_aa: CASKRELGTGELFF
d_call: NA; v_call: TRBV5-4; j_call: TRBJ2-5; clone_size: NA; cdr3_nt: TGTGCCAGCAGCTTCGGGGGAGTAGAGACCCAGTACTTC; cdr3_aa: CASSFGGVETQYF
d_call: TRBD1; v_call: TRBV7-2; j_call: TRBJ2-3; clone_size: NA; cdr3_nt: TGTGCCAGCAGCTTTGACAGGGGAAACACAGATACGCAGTATTTT; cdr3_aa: CASSFDRGNTDTQYF
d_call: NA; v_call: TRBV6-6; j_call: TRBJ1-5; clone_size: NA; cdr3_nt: TGTGCCAGCAGTTACAGAACAGATCAGCCCCAGCATTTT; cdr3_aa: CASSYRTDQPQHF
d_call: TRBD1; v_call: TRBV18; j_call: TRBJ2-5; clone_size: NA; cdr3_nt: TGTGCCAGCTCGCCCGGGACAGGGGAAGGAGAGACCCAGTACTTC; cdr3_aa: CASSPGTGEGETQYF
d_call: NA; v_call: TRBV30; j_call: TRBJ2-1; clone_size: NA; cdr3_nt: TGTGCCTGGAGAGGTTTGCAGGGGTGGGATGAGCAGTTCTTC; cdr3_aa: CAWRGLQGWDEQFF
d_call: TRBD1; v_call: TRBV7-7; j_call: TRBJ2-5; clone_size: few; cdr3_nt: TGTGCTAGCAGCTCGGGACAGGGGGCGCAAGAGACCCAGTACTTC; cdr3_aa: CASSSGQGAQETQYF
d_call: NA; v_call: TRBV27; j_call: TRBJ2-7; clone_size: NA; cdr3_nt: TGTGCCAGCAGTTTATACGCAGGGTTAGAGCAGTACTTC; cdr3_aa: CASSLYAGLEQYF
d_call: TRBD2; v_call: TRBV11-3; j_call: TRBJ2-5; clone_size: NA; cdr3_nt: TGTGCCAGCAGCCAGCGGGGACTAGCGAAAGAGACCCAGTACTTC; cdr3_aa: CASSQRGLAKETQYF
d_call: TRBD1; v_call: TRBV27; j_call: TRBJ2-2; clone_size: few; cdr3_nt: TGTGCCAGCAGTTTATATGCAGGGGGAATCGGCACCGGGGAGCTGTTTTTT; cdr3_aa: CASSLYAGGIGTGELFF
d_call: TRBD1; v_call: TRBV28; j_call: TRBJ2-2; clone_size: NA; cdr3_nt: TGTGCCAGCAGTTTAGGTGGGGCAGGGGGTACCGGGGAGCTGTTTTTT; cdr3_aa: CASSLGGAGGTGELFF
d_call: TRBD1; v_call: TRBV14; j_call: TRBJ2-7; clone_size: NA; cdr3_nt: TGTGCCAGCAGCCCCCCTAACCGGGACAGCGGCATCCACGAGCAGTACTTC; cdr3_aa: CASSPPNRDSGIHEQYF
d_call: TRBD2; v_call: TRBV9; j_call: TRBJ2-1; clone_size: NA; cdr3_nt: TGTGCCAGCAGCCCCTCAACTAGCGGGAGGAAGTACAGTGAGCAGTTCTTC; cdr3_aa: CASSPSTSGRKYSEQFF
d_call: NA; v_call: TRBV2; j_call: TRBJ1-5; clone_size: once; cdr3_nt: TGTGCCAGCACAGGACATTATAGCAATCAGCCCCAGCATTTT; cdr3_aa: CASTGHYSNQPQHF
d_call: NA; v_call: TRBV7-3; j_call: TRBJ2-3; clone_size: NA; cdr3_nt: TGTGCCAGCAGCTTAACGGGGGCGGGAGACACAGATACGCAGTATTTT; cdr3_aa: CASSLTGAGDTDTQYF
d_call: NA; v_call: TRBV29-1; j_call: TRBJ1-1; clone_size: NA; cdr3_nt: TGCAGCGTTGAAGATCTAGGCAGGGAAGAAGCTTTCTTT; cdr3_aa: CSVEDLGREEAFF
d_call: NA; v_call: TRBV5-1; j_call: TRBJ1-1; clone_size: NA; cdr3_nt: TGTGCCAGCAGCTTGATCGGGGGGCCCGTGGCGAACACTGAAGCTTTCTTT; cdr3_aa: CASSLIGGPVANTEAFF
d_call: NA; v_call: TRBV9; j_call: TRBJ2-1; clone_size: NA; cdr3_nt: TGTGCCAGCAGCGTAGGGGCCTGGGGCTTTGATGAGCAGTTCTTC; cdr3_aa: CASSVGAWGFDEQFF
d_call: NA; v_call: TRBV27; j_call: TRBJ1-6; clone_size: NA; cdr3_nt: TGTGCCAGCAAACTAAATAATTCACCCCTCCACTTT; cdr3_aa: CASKLNNSPLHF
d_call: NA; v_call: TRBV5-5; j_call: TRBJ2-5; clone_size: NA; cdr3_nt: TGTGCCAGCAGCTTTAACCTACTAGGAGGGCCGGAGACCCAGTACTTC; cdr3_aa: CASSFNLLGGPETQYF
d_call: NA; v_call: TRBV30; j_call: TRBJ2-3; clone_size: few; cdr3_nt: TGTGCCTGGGACCCCTCAGGCACAGATACGCAGTATTTT; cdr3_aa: CAWDPSGTDTQYF
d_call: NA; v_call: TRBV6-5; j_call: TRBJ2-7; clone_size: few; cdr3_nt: TGTGCCAGCAGTTTGGACACGACCTCCTACGAGCAGTACTTC; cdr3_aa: CASSLDTTSYEQYF
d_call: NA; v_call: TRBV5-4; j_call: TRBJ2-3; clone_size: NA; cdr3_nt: TGTGCCAGCAGCCCGGAGGCCGGAGCAGATACGCAGTATTTT; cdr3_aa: CASSPEAGADTQYF
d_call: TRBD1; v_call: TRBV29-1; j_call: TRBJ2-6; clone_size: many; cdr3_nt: TGCAGCGTTGATGGTGGGACAGGGGGACTCTCTGGGGCCAACGTCCTGACTTTC; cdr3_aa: CSVDGGTGGLSGANVLTF
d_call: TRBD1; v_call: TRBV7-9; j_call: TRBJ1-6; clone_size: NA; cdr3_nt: TGTGCCAGCAGAGATACAGGGGGGAATTCACCCCTCCACTTT; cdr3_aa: CASRDTGGNSPLHF
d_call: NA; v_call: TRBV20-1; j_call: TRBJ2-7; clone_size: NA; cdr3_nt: TGCAGTGCTACATCCTACGAGCAGTACTTC; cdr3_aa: CSATSYEQYF
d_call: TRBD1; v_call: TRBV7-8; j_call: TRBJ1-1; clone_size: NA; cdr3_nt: TGTGCCAGCAGCTTTGGGACAGGGAACACTGAAGCTTTCTTT; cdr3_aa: CASSFGTGNTEAFF
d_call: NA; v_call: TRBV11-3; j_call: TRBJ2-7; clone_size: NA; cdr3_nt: TGTGCCAGCAGCTTATCCGGGACTCAGTACGAGCAGTACTTC; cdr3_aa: CASSLSGTQYEQYF
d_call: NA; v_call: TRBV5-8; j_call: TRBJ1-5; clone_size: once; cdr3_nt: TGTGCCAGCAGCTTGGCCATGCGGGGTTCCGATCAGCCCCAGCATTTT; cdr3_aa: CASSLAMRGSDQPQHF
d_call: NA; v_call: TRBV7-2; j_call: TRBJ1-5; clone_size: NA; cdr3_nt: TGTGCCAGCAGCTTAGTAGGGGGTCTCGATCAGCCCCAGCATTTT; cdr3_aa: CASSLVGGLDQPQHF
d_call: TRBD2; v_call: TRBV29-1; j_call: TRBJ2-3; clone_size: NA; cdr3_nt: TGCAGCGTGATCGGGACTAGCGGGAGCTTGGATACGCAGTATTTT; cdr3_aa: CSVIGTSGSLDTQYF
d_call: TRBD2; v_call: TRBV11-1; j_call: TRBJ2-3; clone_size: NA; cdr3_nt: TGTGCCAGCAGCCGGACTAGCGGGACCACAGATACGCAGTATTTT; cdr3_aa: CASSRTSGTTDTQYF
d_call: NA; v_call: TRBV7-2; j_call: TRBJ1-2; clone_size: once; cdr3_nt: TGTGCCAGCAGCTTAGTTGGACAGAAAACCTATGGCTACACCTTC; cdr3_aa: CASSLVGQKTYGYTF